Below are 10 T cell receptor beta chains sequenced from a single sample in a study of long-term antiretroviral therapy in people with HIV. It was version v3.0 of the immunoSEQ assay that was run at survey level. Data came from immunoSEQ multiplex PCR; TCRdb stores just in-frame clones and leaves some out. The sample includes more than 25,000 clones, approximately 84% seen only once; the top ten take roughly 0.94%. Sequencing was performed on unsorted PBMCs, taken 2 years after starting antiretroviral therapy. The receptors here all came from a man in his forties or fifties with HIV.

The rearrangement uses TRBV7-8 and TRBJ2-7; D unclear. CDR1 and CDR2 (germline): SGHVS, FQNEAQ. Trimming removed 5 bases from V and 6 bases from J, with 14 bases in between. The CDR3 covers 13 residues. DNA for the CDR3: TGTGCCAGCAGCAAGGATAGATTGTCCGAGCAGTACTTC. It translates to CASSKDRLSEQYF.

The CDR3 reads CASSLRDPPYEQYF. In DNA, the CDR3 is TGTGCCAGCAGTTTGCGGGATCCCCCCTACGAGCAGTACTTC. V and J are TRBV28 and TRBJ2-7, with a weak D call TRBD2 (6 bases). V lost 3 bases to trimming and J lost 2 bases, with 11 bases between them. Germline V gives CDR1 MDHEN, CDR2 SYDVKM. This CDR3 region has 14 residues.

The rearrangement joins TRBV28 to TRBJ1-5, with unresolved D. The germline gives CDR1 MDHEN, CDR2 SYDVKM. CDR3 length: 14 amino acids. The CDR3 sequence is CGSGLSKWNQPQHF. The CDR3 DNA reads TGTGGTTCGGGTCTCTCTAAATGGAATCAGCCCCAGCATTTT.

A few counts support this clone. The chain has TRBV10-2 and TRBJ1-1; TRBD1 aligns across 11 bases. This CDR3 has 14 amino acids. The J segment lost 5 bases and the V segment lost 6 bases, leaving 5 bases of the junction unmatched. Germline V lookup: CDR1 WSHSY, CDR2 SAAADI. The CDR3 sequence: CASREGQGGTEAFF. CDR3 nucleotides: TGCGCCAGCAGGGAGGGACAGGGGGGTACTGAAGCTTTCTTT.

The gene calls are TRBV2 and TRBJ2-3, with D possibly matching TRBD1 (7 bases). The CDR3 length is 17 residues. Between the trimmed V and J ends, which lost 3 bases and 0 bases, there was a span of 16 bases. Germline CDR1 reads SNHLY; CDR2 reads FYNNEI. CDR3 sequence reads: CASSDRGDSPSTDTQYF. CDR3 coding DNA: TGTGCCAGCAGTGACAGGGGGGACTCACCTAGCACAGATACGCAGTATTTT. Using reference TRBV2 and TRBJ2-3 for the parts outside the CDR3, the full variable domain is EPEVTQTPSHQVTQMGQEVILRCVPISNHLYFYWYRQILGQKVEFLVSFYNNEISEKSEIFDDQFSVERPDGSNFTLKIRSTKLEDSAMYFCASSDRGDSPSTDTQYFGPGTRLTVL.

The CDR3 DNA reads TGTGCCAGCAGCCCCTTTCTGCGCCGCAACACCGGGGAGCTGTTTTTT. Residues: CASSPFLRRNTGELFF. The rearrangement uses TRBV9 and TRBJ2-2; no clear D gene. CDR1 is SGDLS and CDR2 is YYNGEE in the germline V gene. CDR3 size: 16 residues. V was shortened by 4 bases and J by 2 bases, with 15 bases between the two germline ends.

This chain uses TRBV11-2 with TRBJ2-2, with TRBD2 as a possible D gene (5 bases). The CDR3 has 15 residues. From germline, CDR1 is SGHAT and CDR2 FQNNGV. V lost 1 base and J lost 0, with 6 bases in between. The chain's CDR3 is CASSLGGSNTGELFF. The CDR3 bases are TGTGCCAGCAGCTTAGGAGGGTCGAACACCGGGGAGCTGTTTTTT.

The gene calls are TRBV18 and TRBJ2-7; no clear D. The CDR3 length is 11 residues. Trimming cost V 4 bases and J 6 bases, with 7 bases left between them. CDR1 KGHSH and CDR2 LQKENI come from the germline V gene. The CDR3 sequence: CASSLVSEQYF. CDR3 nucleotides: TGTGCCAGCTCACTAGTCTCCGAGCAGTACTTC. Looking up the rest from reference TRBV18 and TRBJ2-7 gives the full variable domain: NAGVMQNPRHLVRRRGQEARLRCSPMKGHSHVYWYRQLPEEGLKFMVYLQKENIIDESGMPKERFSAEFPKEGPSILRIQQVVRGDSAAYFCASSLVSEQYFGPGTRLTVT.

In this sample, this clone turned up once. The genes are TRBV7-2 and TRBJ1-3; D may be TRBD1 (5 bases). Between the trimmed V and J ends, which lost 5 bases and 1 base, there was a span of 18 bases. This CDR3 contains 17 residues. Looked up from germline, CDR1 is SGHTA and CDR2 is FQGNSA. DNA for the CDR3: TGTGCCAGCAGCCCAAGGGGATGGGTTGGGTCTGGAAACACCATATATTTT. Its protein is CASSPRGWVGSGNTIYF.

The chain uses TRBV4-3 and TRBJ1-2; 11 positions agree with TRBD1. Germline assignment: CDR1 LGHNA and CDR2 YSLEER. This CDR3 contains 16 residues. V dropped 1 base and J dropped 8; count of bases not matched to a gene: 9. The CDR3 nucleotides read TGCGCCAGCAGCCAAGGGTTGGACAGGGGGCGCGGCGGCTACACCTTC. Translating gives CASSQGLDRGRGGYTF.